Listed below are T cell receptor beta chains from one sample, sequenced in a study of blood T cell repertoires in COVID-19. TCRdb's copy holds only in-frame clones and misses some; the assay was immunoSEQ multiplex PCR. The sample holds fewer than 200,000 clones; around four fifths are singletons and the top ten take more than 7.5%. Sequenced material: peripheral blood. All receptors derive from a woman in her sixties or seventies with COVID-19, enrolled during active disease. Both conserved end residues are part of each CDR3. The order of the fields is clone size, J gene, V gene, D gene, CDR3 DNA, CDR3 protein. D genes are given only for firm matches. Rows may omit the clone size; those that give it use once, few, many or a size class.

clone size: -; J gene: TRBJ2-7; V gene: TRBV5-1; D gene: TRBD2; CDR3 DNA: TGCGCCAGCACCTTCGGGACTAGCGGGACATACGAGCAGTACTTC; CDR3 protein: CASTFGTSGTYEQYF
clone size: -; J gene: TRBJ2-1; V gene: TRBV7-6; D gene: TRBD2; CDR3 DNA: TGTGCCAGCAGCTTAAGAGCTCTTGGGACTAGCGGGGCCCAAGCAAATGAGCAGTTCTTC; CDR3 protein: CASSLRALGTSGAQANEQFF
clone size: -; J gene: TRBJ1-5; V gene: TRBV3-1/TRBV3-2; D gene: -; CDR3 DNA: TGTGCCAGCAGCCAAGGGGGGGGACAGCCCCAGCATTTT; CDR3 protein: CASSQGGGQPQHF
clone size: -; J gene: TRBJ2-1; V gene: TRBV9; D gene: TRBD2; CDR3 DNA: TGTGCCAGCAGCCCCCAGGGGGGTAGCGGGAGTGATGAGCAGTTCTTC; CDR3 protein: CASSPQGGSGSDEQFF
clone size: once; J gene: TRBJ1-1; V gene: TRBV18; D gene: -; CDR3 DNA: TGTGCCAGCTCCCCCGGGACAAACGTGATGGCTTTCTTT; CDR3 protein: CASSPGTNVMAFF
clone size: -; J gene: TRBJ2-7; V gene: TRBV29-1; D gene: -; CDR3 DNA: TGCAGCGTTGTTCTAGTAACCCACGAGCAGTACTTC; CDR3 protein: CSVVLVTHEQYF
clone size: -; J gene: TRBJ2-3; V gene: TRBV30; D gene: -; CDR3 DNA: TGTGCCTGGAGTGTAAATTCCTTTGGCACAGATACGCAGTATTTT; CDR3 protein: CAWSVNSFGTDTQYF
clone size: -; J gene: TRBJ2-2; V gene: TRBV5-1; D gene: TRBD2; CDR3 DNA: TGCGCCAGCCTCCCCCTAGCGGGAGCCCCCGGGGAGCTGTTTTTT; CDR3 protein: CASLPLAGAPGELFF
clone size: -; J gene: TRBJ1-1; V gene: TRBV7-2; D gene: -; CDR3 DNA: TGTGCCAGCAGCCCCCGGGAGAGGGCGAACACTGAAGCTTTCTTT; CDR3 protein: CASSPRERANTEAFF
clone size: -; J gene: TRBJ2-7; V gene: TRBV3-1/TRBV3-2; D gene: -; CDR3 DNA: TGTGCCAGCAGCCCGCAGGTATTTTCCTACGAGCAGTACTTC; CDR3 protein: CASSPQVFSYEQYF
clone size: -; J gene: TRBJ1-5; V gene: TRBV24-1; D gene: TRBD1; CDR3 DNA: TGTGCCACCAGTGATTTGGAGGGGTCGTTACAGGGGGCAGGTAGCAATCAGCCCCAGCATTTT; CDR3 protein: CATSDLEGSLQGAGSNQPQHF
clone size: few; J gene: TRBJ2-1; V gene: TRBV6-1; D gene: -; CDR3 DNA: TGTGCCAGCAGTGATGGGCAGGGAACCTACAATGAGCAGTTCTTC; CDR3 protein: CASSDGQGTYNEQFF
clone size: once; J gene: TRBJ2-1; V gene: TRBV28; D gene: TRBD2; CDR3 DNA: TGTGCCAGCATGACTAGCATGAGCTCCTACAATGAGCAGTTCTTC; CDR3 protein: CASMTSMSSYNEQFF
clone size: -; J gene: TRBJ1-5; V gene: TRBV27; D gene: -; CDR3 DNA: TGTGCCAGCAGTAGGGAAGGGGGCAATCAGCCCCAGCATTTT; CDR3 protein: CASSREGGNQPQHF
clone size: -; J gene: TRBJ1-6; V gene: TRBV3-1/TRBV3-2; D gene: -; CDR3 DNA: TGTGCCAGCAGTCTGAGAAAGACACGTTCTTATTCACCCCTCCACTTT; CDR3 protein: CASSLRKTRSYSPLHF
clone size: few; J gene: TRBJ1-5; V gene: TRBV19; D gene: -; CDR3 DNA: TGTGCCAGTACCGCGGTTAGGTCTGGTAATCAGCCCCAGCATTTT; CDR3 protein: CASTAVRSGNQPQHF
clone size: -; J gene: TRBJ2-1; V gene: TRBV19; D gene: -; CDR3 DNA: TGTGCCAGTACCCCTTGGGGGGTCAAGAATGAGCAGTTCTTC; CDR3 protein: CASTPWGVKNEQFF
clone size: -; J gene: TRBJ2-6; V gene: TRBV24-1; D gene: -; CDR3 DNA: TGTGCCACCAGTGAAGGGGCCACTGGGGCCAACGTCCTGACTTTC; CDR3 protein: CATSEGATGANVLTF
clone size: -; J gene: TRBJ2-5; V gene: TRBV24-1; D gene: -; CDR3 DNA: TGTGCCACCAGTGATTTTCTGGCGGGCACCTATTACTTC; CDR3 protein: CATSDFLAGTYYF
clone size: -; J gene: TRBJ1-6; V gene: TRBV18; D gene: TRBD1; CDR3 DNA: TGTGCCAGCTCACCCCTCGATACCATGACAGGGGGAAACAATAATTCACCCCTCCACTTT; CDR3 protein: CASSPLDTMTGGNNNSPLHF
clone size: -; J gene: TRBJ2-3; V gene: TRBV27; D gene: -; CDR3 DNA: TGTGCCAGCAGCCCTCTAGCCGCAGATACGCAGTATTTT; CDR3 protein: CASSPLAADTQYF
clone size: -; J gene: TRBJ2-5; V gene: TRBV10-1; D gene: TRBD2; CDR3 DNA: TGCGCCAGCAGTGGATCTAGCGGGAGCGCGGGGGAGACCCAGTACTTC; CDR3 protein: CASSGSSGSAGETQYF
clone size: -; J gene: TRBJ1-4; V gene: TRBV19; D gene: -; CDR3 DNA: TGTGCCAGCTTTTCTACAGGTGAAAAACTGTTTTTT; CDR3 protein: CASFSTGEKLFF
clone size: few; J gene: TRBJ2-7; V gene: TRBV7-8; D gene: -; CDR3 DNA: TGTGCCAGCAGCCAAAACAGGAACGAGCAGTACTTC; CDR3 protein: CASSQNRNEQYF
clone size: few; J gene: TRBJ2-4; V gene: TRBV3-1/TRBV3-2; D gene: -; CDR3 DNA: TGTGCCAGCAGCCTAGGGACTTACAAAAACATTCAGTACTTC; CDR3 protein: CASSLGTYKNIQYF
clone size: -; J gene: TRBJ1-2; V gene: TRBV19; D gene: TRBD1; CDR3 DNA: TGTGCCAGTAGTCCTTTCGGGACAGGGTCATCTGGCTACACCTTC; CDR3 protein: CASSPFGTGSSGYTF
clone size: -; J gene: TRBJ1-6; V gene: TRBV3-1/TRBV3-2; D gene: -; CDR3 DNA: TGTGCCAGCAGCCAAGGTTGGGCAGCTTATAATTCACCCCTCCACTTT; CDR3 protein: CASSQGWAAYNSPLHF
clone size: -; J gene: TRBJ2-3; V gene: TRBV18; D gene: -; CDR3 DNA: TGTAAGTCCGGGAACACAGATACGCAGTATTTT; CDR3 protein: CKSGNTDTQYF
clone size: -; J gene: TRBJ1-6; V gene: TRBV27; D gene: -; CDR3 DNA: TGTGCCAGCAGTAAGAGCTCCTATAATTCACCCCTCCACTTT; CDR3 protein: CASSKSSYNSPLHF
clone size: -; J gene: TRBJ1-1; V gene: TRBV10-3; D gene: -; CDR3 DNA: TGTGCCATCAGTTCACAGCTGAACACTGAAGCTTTCTTT; CDR3 protein: CAISSQLNTEAFF
clone size: -; J gene: TRBJ2-7; V gene: TRBV7-2; D gene: TRBD2; CDR3 DNA: TGTGCCAGCAGCTTAGGACCAGCGGGAATTACCTACGAGCAGTACTTC; CDR3 protein: CASSLGPAGITYEQYF
clone size: -; J gene: TRBJ1-1; V gene: TRBV28; D gene: TRBD1; CDR3 DNA: TGTGCCAGCAGTTTGACGACAGGGCGCACTGAAGCTTTCTTT; CDR3 protein: CASSLTTGRTEAFF
clone size: -; J gene: TRBJ2-1; V gene: TRBV20-1; D gene: -; CDR3 DNA: TGCAGTGCTAGTCGGGGGGCCGGCGATGAGCAGTTCTTC; CDR3 protein: CSASRGAGDEQFF
clone size: -; J gene: TRBJ2-5; V gene: TRBV3-1/TRBV3-2; D gene: -; CDR3 DNA: TGTGCCAGCAGCCGCACTCGGACCCAGTACTTC; CDR3 protein: CASSRTRTQYF
clone size: -; J gene: TRBJ2-7; V gene: TRBV10-3; D gene: -; CDR3 DNA: TGTGCCATCAGCCCCGGGGTCGAGCAGTACTTC; CDR3 protein: CAISPGVEQYF
clone size: -; J gene: TRBJ2-1; V gene: TRBV14; D gene: -; CDR3 DNA: TGTGCCAGCAGCCTAGCCTTTAGCGCTCCCAATGAGCAGTTCTTC; CDR3 protein: CASSLAFSAPNEQFF
clone size: -; J gene: TRBJ2-3; V gene: TRBV6-5; D gene: -; CDR3 DNA: TGTGCCAGCAGCCGATCAGGGGCAGATACGCAGTATTTT; CDR3 protein: CASSRSGADTQYF
clone size: -; J gene: TRBJ2-3; V gene: TRBV18; D gene: TRBD2; CDR3 DNA: TGTGCCAGCTCACTGACTAGCGGGAGCACAGATACGCAGTATTTT; CDR3 protein: CASSLTSGSTDTQYF
clone size: -; J gene: TRBJ1-2; V gene: TRBV27; D gene: TRBD1; CDR3 DNA: TGTGCCAGCAGTTTCATTCAGACAGGGGGCGATGGCTACACCTTC; CDR3 protein: CASSFIQTGGDGYTF
clone size: -; J gene: TRBJ2-7; V gene: TRBV5-1; D gene: -; CDR3 DNA: TGCGCCAGCAGCTTGGTTGGTCCTTCTAACGAGCAGTACTTC; CDR3 protein: CASSLVGPSNEQYF
clone size: -; J gene: TRBJ2-3; V gene: TRBV5-1; D gene: TRBD1; CDR3 DNA: TGCGCCAGCAGCTTTCGAATAGGGACAGGCTACACAGATACGCAGTATTTT; CDR3 protein: CASSFRIGTGYTDTQYF
clone size: -; J gene: TRBJ1-1; V gene: TRBV10-3; D gene: TRBD1; CDR3 DNA: TGTGCCATCAGGCCACTTACGGGACAGGGGGCCTCTGAAGCTTTCTTT; CDR3 protein: CAIRPLTGQGASEAFF
clone size: -; J gene: TRBJ1-5; V gene: TRBV10-3; D gene: -; CDR3 DNA: TGTGCCATCAGTGAGGGACCGGGGGTCTTTAATCAGCCCCAGCATTTT; CDR3 protein: CAISEGPGVFNQPQHF
clone size: -; J gene: TRBJ1-1; V gene: TRBV6-5; D gene: TRBD1; CDR3 DNA: TGTGCCAGCAGTTCTCGTCCCGGGACAGGGATTACTGAAGCTTTCTTT; CDR3 protein: CASSSRPGTGITEAFF
clone size: -; J gene: TRBJ2-2; V gene: TRBV19; D gene: -; CDR3 DNA: TGTGCCAGTAGTATACCCCCTAGAAGCGCGAACACCGGGGAGCTGTTTTTT; CDR3 protein: CASSIPPRSANTGELFF
clone size: -; J gene: TRBJ2-7; V gene: TRBV5-1; D gene: -; CDR3 DNA: TGCGCCAGCAGCGTAAGGGACAATCAGATCTACGAGCAGTACTTC; CDR3 protein: CASSVRDNQIYEQYF
clone size: -; J gene: TRBJ2-7; V gene: TRBV5-5; D gene: TRBD1; CDR3 DNA: TGTGCCAGCAGCTTGTACGTGCAGGGGGCCCCCTACGAGCAGTACTTC; CDR3 protein: CASSLYVQGAPYEQYF
clone size: -; J gene: TRBJ1-3; V gene: TRBV7-6; D gene: TRBD1; CDR3 DNA: TGTGCCAGCAGCAACCCCAGGGGGCAACTTTTCTCTGGAAACACCATATATTTT; CDR3 protein: CASSNPRGQLFSGNTIYF
clone size: few; J gene: TRBJ1-2; V gene: TRBV9; D gene: -; CDR3 DNA: TGTGCCAGCAGCGTACAGGGCGACTACACCTTC; CDR3 protein: CASSVQGDYTF